This T cell receptor (beta chain) was sequenced during a study of graft-versus-host responses after intestinal transplantation. Study details: Following induction with anti-thymocyte globulin, all recipients were given tacrolimus and steroids for about three years. Regarding the study as a whole: Recipient-marrow GvH clones were detected, some having first appeared in ileum or blood.

Sequenced by immunoSEQ multiplex PCR; TCRdb stores in-frame clones only, minus some. The data contain about 71,000 clones, approximately 96% of them singletons. This clone occurred once. The antigen is undetermined. Germline CDR1 is SGHDT and CDR2 is YYEEEE. V lost 3 bases to trimming and J lost 2 bases, with 7 bases between them. This CDR3 spans 13 amino acids. The chain has TRBV5-6 and TRBJ2-3; D ambiguous. The sequences come from unstimulated CD8+ T cells sorted from spleen or lymph node cells, collected before intestinal transplant. This TCR was recovered from a human donor who received an intestinal transplant. CDR3 amino acids: CASSSEATDTQYF. CDR3 bases: TGTGCCAGCAGCTCGGAAGCCACAGATACGCAGTATTTT.